Listed here is a single T cell receptor beta chain. TCRdb's copy holds only in-frame clones and misses some; the assay was immunoSEQ multiplex PCR. The data contain 210,000 or so clones, just over 85% of them singletons. This entry is derived from a study of blood T cell repertoires in COVID-19. The V gene lost 8 bases and the J gene lost 5 bases, with 24 bases spanning the gap. Germline CDR1 and CDR2: SNHLY and FYNNEI. The CDR3 has 16 residues. Material: peripheral blood. This clonotype was obtained from a young man with active or convalescent COVID-19. The chain joins TRBV2 to TRBJ1-1; D ambiguous. The CDR3 here is CASLTSAGSRTTEAFF. The CDR3 nucleotides read TGTGCCAGCCTTACCAGTGCGGGGTCAAGAACAACTGAAGCTTTCTTT.